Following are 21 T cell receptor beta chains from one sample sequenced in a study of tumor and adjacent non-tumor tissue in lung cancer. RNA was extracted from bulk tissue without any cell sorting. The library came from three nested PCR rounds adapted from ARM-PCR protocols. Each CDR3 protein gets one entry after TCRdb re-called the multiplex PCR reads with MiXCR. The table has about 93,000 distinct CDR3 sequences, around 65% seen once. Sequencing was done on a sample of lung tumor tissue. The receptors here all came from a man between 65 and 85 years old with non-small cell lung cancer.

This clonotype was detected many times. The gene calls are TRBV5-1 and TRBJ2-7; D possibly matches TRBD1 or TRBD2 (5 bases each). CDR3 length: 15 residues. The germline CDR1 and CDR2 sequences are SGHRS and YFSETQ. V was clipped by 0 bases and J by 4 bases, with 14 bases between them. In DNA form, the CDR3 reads TGCGCCAGCAGCTTGGCCGGGCCGAGGGGATACGAGCAGTACTTC. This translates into CASSLAGPRGYEQYF.

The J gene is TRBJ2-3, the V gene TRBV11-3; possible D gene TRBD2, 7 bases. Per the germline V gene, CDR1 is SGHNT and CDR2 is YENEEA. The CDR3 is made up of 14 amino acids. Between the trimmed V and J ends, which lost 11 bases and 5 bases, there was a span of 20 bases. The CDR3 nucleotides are TGTGCCGGCTGCGCGGGGGCGCAAAAAGATACGCAGTATTTT. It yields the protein CAGCAGAQKDTQYF.

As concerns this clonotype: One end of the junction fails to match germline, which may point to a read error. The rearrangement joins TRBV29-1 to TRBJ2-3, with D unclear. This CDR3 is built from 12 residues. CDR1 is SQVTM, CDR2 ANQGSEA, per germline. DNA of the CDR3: TGTAGCATTGTAAGGGTATCAGATACGCAGTATTTT. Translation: CSIVRVSDTQYF.

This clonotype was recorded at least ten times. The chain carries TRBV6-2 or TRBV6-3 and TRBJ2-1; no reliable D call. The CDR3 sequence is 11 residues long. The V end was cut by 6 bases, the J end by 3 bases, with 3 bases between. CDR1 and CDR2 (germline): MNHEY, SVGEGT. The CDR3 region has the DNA TGTGCCAGCAGCAACTACAATGAGCAGTTCTTC. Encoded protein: CASSNYNEQFF.

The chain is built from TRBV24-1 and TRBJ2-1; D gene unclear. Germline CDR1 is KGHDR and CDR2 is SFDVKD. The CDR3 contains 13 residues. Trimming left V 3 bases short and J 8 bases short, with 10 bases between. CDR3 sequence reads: CATSDQAGDEQFF. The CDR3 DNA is TGTGCCACCAGTGATCAGGCTGGAGATGAGCAGTTCTTC.

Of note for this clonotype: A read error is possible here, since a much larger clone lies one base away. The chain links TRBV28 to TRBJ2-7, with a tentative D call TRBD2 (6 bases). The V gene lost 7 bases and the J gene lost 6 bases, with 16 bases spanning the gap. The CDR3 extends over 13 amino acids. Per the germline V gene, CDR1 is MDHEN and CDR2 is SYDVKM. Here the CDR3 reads CASTLGRCTEQYF. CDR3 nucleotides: TGTGCCAGCACCCTGGGGAGGTGTACCGAGCAGTACTTC.

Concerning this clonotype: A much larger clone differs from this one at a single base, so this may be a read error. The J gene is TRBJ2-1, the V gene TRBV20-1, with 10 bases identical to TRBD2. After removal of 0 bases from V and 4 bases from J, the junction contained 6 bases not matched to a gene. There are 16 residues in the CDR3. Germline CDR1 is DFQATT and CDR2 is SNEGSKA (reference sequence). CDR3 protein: CSARDPAGGEYNEQFF. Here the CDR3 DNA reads TGCAGTGCTAGAGATCCAGCGGGAGGGGAGTACAATGAGCAGTTCTTC.

DNA for the CDR3: TGCAACGCTAGAGACCTGAACACTGAAGCTTTCTTT. It specifies CNARDLNTEAFF. This chain links TRBV29-1 with TRBJ1-1, with D unclear. The CDR3 is 12 residues long. The germline V gene encodes CDR1 SQVTM and CDR2 ANQGSEA.

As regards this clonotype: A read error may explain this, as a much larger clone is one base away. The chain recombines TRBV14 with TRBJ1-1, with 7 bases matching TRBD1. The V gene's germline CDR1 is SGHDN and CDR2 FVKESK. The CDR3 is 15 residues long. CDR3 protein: CANSFRRQGDTEAFF. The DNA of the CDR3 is TGTGCCAACAGCTTCCGACGACAGGGAGACACTGAAGCTTTCTTT. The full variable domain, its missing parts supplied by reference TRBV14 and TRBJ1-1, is EAGVTQFPSHSVIEKGQTVTLRCDPISGHDNLYWYRRVMGKEIKFLLHFVKESKQDESGMPNNRFLAERTGGTYSTLKVQPAELEDSGVYFCANSFRRQGDTEAFFGQGTRLTVV.

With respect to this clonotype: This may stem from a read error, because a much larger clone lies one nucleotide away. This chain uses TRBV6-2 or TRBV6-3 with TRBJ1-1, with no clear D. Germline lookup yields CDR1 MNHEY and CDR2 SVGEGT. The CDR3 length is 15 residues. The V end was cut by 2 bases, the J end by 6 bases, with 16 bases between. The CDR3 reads CASSYEGLRVAEAFF. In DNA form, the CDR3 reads TGTGCCAGCAGTTACGAAGGGTTGAGAGTCGCTGAAGCTTTCTTT.

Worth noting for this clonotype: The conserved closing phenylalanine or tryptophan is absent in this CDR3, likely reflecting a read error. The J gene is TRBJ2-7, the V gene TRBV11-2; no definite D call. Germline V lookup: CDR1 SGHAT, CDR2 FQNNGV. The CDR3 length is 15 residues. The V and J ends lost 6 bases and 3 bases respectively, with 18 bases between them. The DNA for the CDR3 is TGTGCCAGCAGTTTCGTCCAGGCGGCACACTACGAGCAGTACCTC. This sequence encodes CASSFVQAAHYEQYL.

CDR3 in DNA: TGTGCCAGCAGTTTGAACAGGAACTTCTATGGCTACACCTTC. Amino acid sequence: CASSLNRNFYGYTF. This chain uses TRBV28 with TRBJ1-2; tentatively, D is TRBD1 (5 bases). This CDR3 is 14 amino acids long. Germline loops: CDR1 MDHEN, CDR2 SYDVKM. V shed 3 bases and J shed 4 bases, with 12 bases lying between them.

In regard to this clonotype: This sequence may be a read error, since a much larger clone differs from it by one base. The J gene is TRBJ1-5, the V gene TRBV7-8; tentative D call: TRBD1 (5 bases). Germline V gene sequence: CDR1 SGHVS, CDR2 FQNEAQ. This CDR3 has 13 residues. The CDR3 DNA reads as TGTGCCAGCAGCCGAGGGGAGGCTCAGTCCCAGCATTTT. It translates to CASSRGEAQSQHF.

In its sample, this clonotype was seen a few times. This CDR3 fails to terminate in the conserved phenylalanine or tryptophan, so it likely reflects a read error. CDR3 DNA: TGTGCCAGCAGTGGCGGACAGGACTCCTACAATGAGCAGTTCCTC. It encodes CASSGGQDSYNEQFL. The V gene is TRBV5-8, the J gene TRBJ2-1; 7 bases match TRBD1. The ends lost 5 bases at V and 0 bases at J; junction bases unmatched: 5. Germline CDR1 and CDR2: SGHTS and YDEGEE. This CDR3 has 15 amino acids.

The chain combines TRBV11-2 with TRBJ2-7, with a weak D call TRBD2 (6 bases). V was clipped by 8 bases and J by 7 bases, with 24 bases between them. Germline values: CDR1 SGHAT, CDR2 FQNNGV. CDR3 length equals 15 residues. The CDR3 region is CASCRPWDSSVEQYF. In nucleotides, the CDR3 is TGTGCCAGCTGCCGCCCCTGGGACTCTTCGGTAGAGCAGTACTTC. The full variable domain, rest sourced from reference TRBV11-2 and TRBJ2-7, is EAGVAQSPRYKIIEKRQSVAFWCNPISGHATLYWYQQILGQGPKLLIQFQNNGVVDDSQLPKDRFSAERLKGVDSTLKIQPAKLEDSAVYLCASCRPWDSSVEQYFGPGTRLTVT.

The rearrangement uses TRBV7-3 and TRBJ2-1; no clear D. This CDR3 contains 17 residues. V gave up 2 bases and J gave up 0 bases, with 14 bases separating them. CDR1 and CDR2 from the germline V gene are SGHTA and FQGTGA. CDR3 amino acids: CASSLSANPSSYNEQFF. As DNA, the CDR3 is TGTGCCAGCAGCTTATCTGCCAACCCTAGCTCCTACAATGAGCAGTTCTTC.

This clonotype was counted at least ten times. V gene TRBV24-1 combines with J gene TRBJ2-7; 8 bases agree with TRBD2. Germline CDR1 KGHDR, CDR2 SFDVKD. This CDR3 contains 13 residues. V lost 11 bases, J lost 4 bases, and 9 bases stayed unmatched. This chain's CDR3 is CASHGRASYEQYF. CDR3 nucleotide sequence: TGTGCCAGCCACGGGAGGGCCTCTTACGAGCAGTACTTC.

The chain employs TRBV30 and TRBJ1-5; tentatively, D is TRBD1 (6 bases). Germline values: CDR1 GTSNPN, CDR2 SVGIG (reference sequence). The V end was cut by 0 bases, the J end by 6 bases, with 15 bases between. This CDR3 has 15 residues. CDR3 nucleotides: TGTGCCTGGAGTGTACACAGGGAGAAGGGTCAGCCCCAGCATTTT. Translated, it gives CAWSVHREKGQPQHF.

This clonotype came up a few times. The CDR3 protein is CSASDPGGSYEQYF. CDR3 nucleotides: TGCAGTGCTAGCGATCCAGGGGGCTCCTACGAGCAGTACTTC. V and J are TRBV20-1 and TRBJ2-7; 7 bases match TRBD1. Germline loops: CDR1 DFQATT, CDR2 SNEGSKA (reference sequence). The CDR3 has 14 amino acids. V gave up 3 bases and J gave up 0 bases; unmatched junction bases: 5.

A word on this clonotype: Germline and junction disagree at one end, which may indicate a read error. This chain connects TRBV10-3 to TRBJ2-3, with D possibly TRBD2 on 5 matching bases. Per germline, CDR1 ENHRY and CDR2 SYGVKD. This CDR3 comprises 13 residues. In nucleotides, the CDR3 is TGTGACATCGGGAACCCGGTAACAGATACGCAGTATTTT. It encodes CDIGNPVTDTQYF.

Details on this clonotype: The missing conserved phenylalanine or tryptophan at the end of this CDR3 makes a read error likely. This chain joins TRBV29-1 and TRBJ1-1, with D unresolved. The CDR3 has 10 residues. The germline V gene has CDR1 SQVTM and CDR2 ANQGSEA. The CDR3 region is CRAEGREAFL. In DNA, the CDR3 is TGCAGAGCCGAGGGCAGGGAAGCTTTCCTT.